The 21 T cell receptor beta chains presented below share a single source sample, sequenced in a study of blood T cell repertoires in COVID-19. Data came from immunoSEQ multiplex PCR; TCRdb stores just in-frame clones and leaves some out. This table has around 270,000 clones, roughly 90% appearing once. Material: peripheral blood. These receptors were collected from a man in his forties or fifties with acute or convalescent COVID-19.

The CDR3 sequence: CAWSRGRDNSPLHF. In DNA, the CDR3 is TGTGCCTGGAGTCGAGGCAGGGATAATTCACCCCTCCACTTT. This sequence joins TRBV30 and TRBJ1-6; D is perhaps TRBD1 (5 bases). Germline loops: CDR1 GTSNPN, CDR2 SVGIG (reference sequence). The CDR3 loop spans 14 amino acids. The germline V and J ends were trimmed by 2 bases and 5 bases, with 10 bases remaining between them. Together with reference TRBV30 and TRBJ1-6, the CDR3 gives the full variable domain: SQTIHQWPATLVQPVGSPLSLECTVEGTSNPNLYWYRQAAGRGLQLLFYSVGIGQISSEVPQNLSASRPQDRQFILSSKKLLLSDSGFYLCAWSRGRDNSPLHFGNGTRLTVT.

This clone has just one count. The chain couples TRBV7-3 to TRBJ2-7; D may be TRBD1 (6 bases). This CDR3 spans 13 amino acids. Per germline, CDR1 SGHTA and CDR2 FQGTGA. V shed 6 bases and J shed 5 bases, with 14 bases lying between them. The CDR3 spells CASSWVPGDEQYF. The CDR3 DNA sequence: TGTGCCAGCAGTTGGGTCCCAGGGGACGAGCAGTACTTC.

The V gene is TRBV2, the J gene TRBJ1-1; possible D gene TRBD1, 6 bases. Per the germline V gene, CDR1 is SNHLY and CDR2 is FYNNEI. Trimming cost V 6 bases and J 4 bases, with 15 bases left between them. The CDR3 covers 14 residues. The CDR3 is CASSQQGGATEAFF. The CDR3 DNA follows: TGTGCCAGCAGCCAACAGGGTGGGGCCACTGAAGCTTTCTTT.

The chain links TRBV29-1 to TRBJ1-1; the match to TRBD1 covers 7 bases. CDR3 size: 12 residues. Germline V CDR1 and CDR2: SQVTM, ANQGSEA. Germline trimming cut 7 bases from V and 0 bases from J; bases unmatched to any gene: 2. CDR3 sequence: CSAGQMNTEAFF. In nucleotides, the CDR3 is TGCAGCGCGGGACAGATGAACACTGAAGCTTTCTTT.

This chain links TRBV5-8 with TRBJ1-5; D might be TRBD1 (5 bases). CDR1 SGHTS and CDR2 YDEGEE come from the germline V gene. This CDR3 comprises 14 residues. V was shortened by 4 bases and J by 5 bases, with 13 bases between the two germline ends. CDR3 sequence (DNA): TGTGCCAGCAGCCAGGTAGGGGTGCATCAGCCCCAGCATTTT. Translating gives CASSQVGVHQPQHF.

This clone was observed a single time. V gene TRBV13 combines with J gene TRBJ2-7; a weak D match, TRBD1 (5 bases). V lost 4 bases to trimming and J lost 0 bases, with 10 bases between them. Germline loops: CDR1 PRHDT, CDR2 FYEKMQ (reference sequence). The CDR3 loop spans 14 amino acids. For the CDR3, the DNA is TGTGCCAGCAGCTCCAGGGTGTCCTCCTACGAGCAGTACTTC. This translates into CASSSRVSSYEQYF.

The J gene is TRBJ2-3, the V gene TRBV7-9, with 7 nucleotides matching TRBD2. The V gene end was trimmed by 7 bases and the J gene end by 4 bases; junction bases not matched to a gene: 20. This CDR3 comprises 18 residues. Germline V CDR1 and CDR2: SEHNR, FQNEAQ (reference sequence). The CDR3 nucleotides are TGTGCCAGCACCCAAACCGGACCCCTAGGCGGGGGTTCAGATACGCAGTATTTT. Amino acids: CASTQTGPLGGGSDTQYF.

V is TRBV7-2 and J is TRBJ1-4, with D possibly TRBD1 on 5 matching bases. V lost 2 bases, J lost 10 bases, and 14 bases lay in between. This CDR3 spans 14 amino acids. CDR1 and CDR2 (germline): SGHTA, FQGNSA. The chain's CDR3 is CASSLRQDTRKLFF. The CDR3 region has the DNA TGTGCCAGCAGCTTAAGGCAGGACACCCGAAAACTGTTTTTT. Combining the CDR3 with reference TRBV7-2 and TRBJ1-4 gives the whole variable domain GAGVSQSPSNKVTEKGKDVELRCDPISGHTALYWYRQSLGQGLEFLIYFQGNSAPDKSGLPSDRFSAERTGGSVSTLTIQRTQQEDSAVYLCASSLRQDTRKLFFGSGTQLSVL.

This rearrangement joins TRBV21-1 to TRBJ1-1; the table's D call TRBD1 went unverified against the DNA. TRBV21-1 is a pseudogene locus. The CDR3 has 14 amino acids. CDR3 amino acids: CASSKVRGNTEAFF. CDR3 nucleotide sequence: TGTGCCAGCAGCAAAGTAAGGGGGAACACTGAAGCTTTCTTT.

The gene calls are TRBV9 and TRBJ1-2, with 7 positions matching TRBD1. The CDR3 is 14 amino acids. Losses at the gene ends were 2 bases for V and 8 bases for J; bases not matched to a gene: 9. Looked up from germline, CDR1 is SGDLS and CDR2 is YYNGEE. The chain's CDR3 is CASSVSDRAGGYTF. In DNA form, the CDR3 reads TGTGCCAGCAGCGTTTCTGACAGGGCGGGCGGCTACACCTTC.

V and J are TRBV14 and TRBJ2-2; 7 positions match TRBD2. V gave up 3 bases and J gave up 11 bases; unmatched junction bases: 6. The CDR3 covers 13 residues. Looked up from germline, CDR1 is SGHDN and CDR2 is FVKESK. CDR3 DNA sequence: TGTGCCAGCAGCCAGTCCACGACTAGCGAGCTGTTTTTT. This translates into CASSQSTTSELFF.

The CDR3 loop is CASSYKGQAGNEKLFF. The CDR3 DNA follows: TGTGCCAGCAGTTACAAAGGACAGGCGGGGAATGAAAAACTGTTTTTT. V gene TRBV6-5 combines with J gene TRBJ1-4; 7 bases fit TRBD1. Germline CDR1 MNHEY, CDR2 SVGAGI. V was pared by 2 bases and J by 5 bases, with 8 bases of the junction left unmatched. The CDR3 consists of 16 residues.

In its sample, this clone was seen once. This chain uses TRBV7-2 with TRBJ2-1, with TRBD2 matching 10 bases. The CDR3 covers 16 residues. After removal of 6 bases from V and 7 bases from J, the junction contained 12 bases not matched to a gene. CDR1 SGHTA and CDR2 FQGNSA come from the germline V gene. DNA for the CDR3: TGTGCCAGCAGATGGGTAGCGGGGGGCCAGGGAAATGAGCAGTTCTTC. Protein sequence: CASRWVAGGQGNEQFF.

The chain has TRBV20-1 and TRBJ2-7, with D possibly matching TRBD2 (5 bases). The V end lost 1 base, the J end lost 11 bases, and 12 bases lay between the germline ends. Germline V lookup: CDR1 DFQATT, CDR2 SNEGSKA (reference sequence). The CDR3 sequence is 11 residues long. CDR3 nucleotides: TGCAGTGCTAGAGGGGCGGGCCTTGAGTACTTC. Encoded protein: CSARGAGLEYF.

The rearrangement joins TRBV10-2 to TRBJ1-4; D is uncertain. Trimming cost V 8 bases and J 8 bases, with 18 bases left between them. This CDR3 spans 14 amino acids. Germline CDR1 is WSHSY and CDR2 is SAAADI. The CDR3 region has the DNA TGCGCCAGCTCCCACAGAGGGAACGGAGAAAAACTGTTTTTT. Its protein is CASSHRGNGEKLFF.

This sequence joins TRBV7-8 and TRBJ1-2, with D perhaps matching TRBD1 (5 bases). Trimming removed 10 bases from V and 8 bases from J, with 14 bases in between. This CDR3 contains 11 residues. Germline V gives CDR1 SGHVS, CDR2 FQNEAQ. The CDR3 coding sequence is TGTGCCACCTCGCCCGGGGGAGGCTACACCTTC. The encoded protein is CATSPGGGYTF.

V usage is TRBV6-5 and J usage is TRBJ1-2; 10 bases are a match to TRBD1. In germline, CDR1 is MNHEY, CDR2 SVGAGI. With 7 bases clipped from V and 3 bases from J, the junction kept 8 bases outside the gene matches. The CDR3 spans 15 residues. The CDR3 protein is CASTRTGTGDYGYTF. CDR3 nucleotide sequence: TGTGCCAGCACCAGAACCGGGACAGGGGACTATGGCTACACCTTC.

The chain has TRBV5-8 and TRBJ2-3; TRBD2 matches at 9 bases. The CDR3 is 16 amino acids. CDR1 and CDR2 from the germline V gene are SGHTS and YDEGEE. V was clipped by 3 bases and J by 4 bases; unmatched bases: 9. CDR3 sequence reads: CASSWSGGHLADTQYF. In nucleotides, the CDR3 is TGTGCCAGCAGCTGGAGCGGGGGGCACCTCGCAGATACGCAGTATTTT.

The genes are TRBV6-1 and TRBJ1-2; 7 bases line up with TRBD1. The V and J ends lost 2 bases and 13 bases, in that order; junction bases with no gene match: 10. Germline CDR1 reads MNHNS; CDR2 reads SASEGT. CDR3 length equals 13 residues. CDR3 sequence (DNA): TGTGCCAGCAGTGAACAATGGGACAGAGGGGTCACCTTC. Protein sequence: CASSEQWDRGVTF.

The chain employs TRBV7-2 and TRBJ2-7; TRBD1 aligns across 11 bases. Germline CDR1 is SGHTA and CDR2 is FQGNSA. The CDR3 loop spans 14 amino acids. V gave up 8 bases and J gave up 7 bases; unmatched junction bases: 10. This CDR3 is CASRFGTGGREQYF. CDR3 DNA sequence: TGTGCCAGCCGATTTGGGACAGGGGGGCGGGAGCAGTACTTC.

The CDR3 sequence: CASTFSRGQGETQYF. As DNA, the CDR3 is TGTGCCAGCACCTTTAGTAGGGGGCAGGGGGAGACCCAGTACTTC. This chain links TRBV7-9 with TRBJ2-5, with TRBD1 identical over 7 bases. J lost 5 bases, V lost 7 bases, and 13 bases had no gene match. CDR1 is SEHNR, CDR2 FQNEAQ, per germline (reference sequence). This CDR3 spans 15 amino acids.